The 26 T cell receptor beta chains in this list originate from one sample, sequenced in a study of Ad26.COV2.S vaccination and SARS-CoV-2 variants. The sample's treatment: some 20 received Ad26.COV2.S at low or high dose, single or two shots; 5 received placebo; per-sample allocation not given. The study sampled participants on day 63 after the first vaccine or placebo injection. Profiling relied on immunoSEQ multiplex PCR, and the TCRdb table lists in-frame clones only, not all of them. The sample holds around 300,000 clones, approximately 90% seen once. The sample here was peripheral blood, taken in a trial of Ad26.COV2.S vaccine versus placebo. The receptor source for this set is a person between 18 and 65 years old who received the Ad26.COV2.S COVID-19 vaccine or a placebo.

A few counts support this clone. The rearrangement links TRBV10-2 to TRBJ1-1; D uncertain. Looked up from germline, CDR1 is WSHSY and CDR2 is SAAADI. The ends were cut back, 4 bases at V and 6 bases at J, with 27 bases in the middle. The CDR3 runs 18 residues. This CDR3 is CASSVTLWAAKTNAEAFF. The CDR3 DNA reads as TGCGCCAGCAGTGTAACTCTTTGGGCCGCAAAAACCAACGCTGAAGCTTTCTTT.

This rearrangement joins TRBV4-3 to TRBJ2-2; weak D call: TRBD1 (6 bases). Trimming left V 5 bases short and J 7 bases short, with 17 bases between. Germline CDR1 LGHNA, CDR2 YSLEER. This CDR3 comprises 15 residues. The CDR3 nucleotides read TGCGCCAGCAGCTCCCAGGGGAGTTTTGGCGGGGAGCTGTTTTTT. This sequence encodes CASSSQGSFGGELFF.

The chain links TRBV29-1 to TRBJ1-1, with 8 bases aligning to TRBD1. The CDR3 covers 12 residues. Unmatched junction bases numbered 4, after V lost 6 bases and J lost 4 bases. Germline CDR1 SQVTM, CDR2 ANQGSEA. The DNA of the CDR3 is TGCAGCGTAGTAGACAGGGGCACTGAAGCTTTCTTT. It translates to CSVVDRGTEAFF.

V and J are TRBV7-9 and TRBJ2-5; 11 bases align to TRBD1. CDR1 and CDR2 (germline): SEHNR, FQNEAQ (reference sequence). With V trimmed by 5 bases and J by 2 bases, 7 bases remained unmatched. CDR3 length equals 16 residues. CDR3 nucleotides: TGTGCCAGCAGCATATTGGACAGGGGGCTTCAAGAGACCCAGTACTTC. This translates into CASSILDRGLQETQYF.

J is TRBJ2-7 and V is TRBV7-2; D is undetermined. This CDR3 has 14 residues. Trimming shortened V by 1 base and J by 4 bases, and 11 bases separated the two germline ends. The germline V gene has CDR1 SGHTA and CDR2 FQGNSA. CDR3 bases: TGTGCCAGCAGCTTAGAATGGGGTGCGTACGAGCAGTACTTC. This codes for CASSLEWGAYEQYF.

J is TRBJ2-7 and V is TRBV25-1, with 8 bases identical to TRBD2. V lost 1 base and J lost 7; bases outside the gene matches: 9. The length of the CDR3 is 15 residues. Germline CDR1 reads MGHDK; CDR2 reads SYGVNS. CDR3 sequence reads: CASSEFRGGGGEQYF. In DNA, the CDR3 is TGTGCCAGCAGTGAATTCCGGGGGGGAGGTGGGGAGCAGTACTTC.

Only one count was recorded for this clone. This chain connects TRBV9 to TRBJ1-6; TRBD1 agrees at 7 bases. The trim removed 3 bases at V and 3 bases at J, leaving 9 bases unmatched. The CDR3 runs 17 residues. Germline assignment: CDR1 SGDLS and CDR2 YYNGEE. The CDR3 DNA follows: TGTGCCAGCAGCGCGGGAGGGACAGCGTACTATAATTCACCCCTCCACTTT. It translates to CASSAGGTAYYNSPLHF.

CDR3 loop: CASSRQATQVTDTQYF. CDR3 sequence (DNA): TGTGCCAGCAGCCGACAGGCCACACAAGTCACAGATACGCAGTATTTT. This chain uses TRBV11-2 with TRBJ2-3; a possible D gene is TRBD1 (6 bases). The germline CDR1 and CDR2 sequences are SGHAT and FQNNGV. Trimming took off 5 bases at V and 2 bases at J, with 17 bases between the two ends. The CDR3 spans 16 residues.

The rearrangement uses TRBV27 and TRBJ2-6; 12 bases agree with TRBD2. Trimming at V came to 2 bases and at J to 0 bases, leaving 5 bases not matched to a gene. CDR1 and CDR2 (germline): MNHEY, SMNVEV (reference sequence). This CDR3 contains 19 residues. The CDR3 DNA is TGTGCCAGCAGTTTACGAACTAGCGGGGGGCCCTCTGGGGCCAACGTCCTGACTTTC. This translates into CASSLRTSGGPSGANVLTF.

The CDR3 DNA follows: TGTGCCACCTCCCCCCCATCTGGGGCCAACGTCCTGACTTTC. It is translated as CATSPPSGANVLTF. The V gene is TRBV18, the J gene TRBJ2-6; D remains unclear. This CDR3 is 14 amino acids long. Deletions cut 10 bases from V and 1 base from J, with 11 bases between. CDR1 and CDR2 (germline): KGHSH, LQKENI. Variable domain in full (rest from reference TRBV18 and TRBJ2-6): NAGVMQNPRHLVRRRGQEARLRCSPMKGHSHVYWYRQLPEEGLKFMVYLQKENIIDESGMPKERFSAEFPKEGPSILRIQQVVRGDSAAYFCATSPPSGANVLTFGAGSRLTVL.

The J gene is TRBJ2-1, the V gene TRBV12-3 or TRBV12-4; a weak D match, TRBD1 (6 bases). The CDR3 totals 12 residues. Trimming pared 5 bases from V and 9 bases from J, leaving 11 bases between. The DNA of the CDR3 is TGTGCCAGCAGTAGCAGGGGATTTGAGCAGTTCTTC. Translating gives CASSSRGFEQFF.

This chain connects TRBV29-1 to TRBJ1-3; 7 bases map to TRBD1. CDR1 SQVTM and CDR2 ANQGSEA come from the germline V gene. V lost 7 bases and J lost 7; bases outside the gene matches: 16. The CDR3 spans 15 residues. The CDR3 sequence is CSAVGGQKNLNTIYF. DNA for the CDR3: TGCAGCGCTGTCGGGGGACAGAAGAACCTTAACACCATATATTTT.

This clone was counted between two and nine times. The V and J genes are TRBV27 and TRBJ1-3; the D is unclear. V was pared by 8 bases and J by 1 base, with 18 bases between. Looked up from germline, CDR1 is MNHEY and CDR2 is SMNVEV (reference sequence). The CDR3 is made up of 16 amino acids. This chain's CDR3 is CASSRSVEASGNTIYF. The CDR3 bases are TGTGCCAGCTCCCGGTCGGTAGAAGCATCTGGAAACACCATATATTTT.

This chain links TRBV20-1 with TRBJ2-1; 10 bases map to TRBD2. The CDR3 runs 11 residues. With V trimmed by 4 bases and J by 12 bases, 3 bases remained unmatched. The germline CDR1 and CDR2 sequences are DFQATT and SNEGSKA (reference sequence). CDR3: CSATTSGWQFF. In nucleotides, the CDR3 is TGCAGTGCTACGACTAGCGGGTGGCAGTTCTTC.

The chain has TRBV28 and TRBJ2-7; D gene uncertain. CDR1 is MDHEN and CDR2 is SYDVKM in the germline V gene. V was pared by 1 base and J by 2 bases, with 6 bases between. This CDR3 contains 13 residues. Here the CDR3 reads CASSLSSTYEQYF. In nucleotides, the CDR3 is TGTGCCAGCAGTTTATCCTCGACCTACGAGCAGTACTTC. The variable domain in full, with the rest retrieved from reference TRBV28 and TRBJ2-7, is DVKVTQSSRYLVKRTGEKVFLECVQDMDHENMFWYRQDPGLGLRLIYFSYDVKMKEKGDIPEGYSVSREKKERFSLILESASTNQTSMYLCASSLSSTYEQYFGPGTRLTVT.

This clone was found once. The chain employs TRBV12-3 or TRBV12-4 and TRBJ1-6; no firm D call. Trimming cost V 6 bases and J 7 bases, with 10 bases left between them. The CDR3 covers 13 residues. CDR3 protein: CASRAGRNSPLHF. The CDR3, as DNA: TGTGCCAGCAGAGCCGGGAGAAATTCACCCCTCCACTTT.

This clone was observed once. The chain recombines TRBV4-1 with TRBJ2-7; 8 bases match TRBD1. V lost 6 bases, J lost 0 bases, and 7 bases stayed unmatched. Germline CDR1 and CDR2: MGHRA and YSYEKL. The CDR3 covers 15 residues. Here the CDR3 reads CASSDRQGSSYEQYF. The CDR3 DNA reads TGCGCCAGCAGTGACAGACAGGGGAGCTCCTACGAGCAGTACTTC.

V and J are TRBV11-3 and TRBJ2-5; TRBD1 matches 8 bases. This CDR3 is 13 amino acids long. CDR1 is SGHNT and CDR2 is YENEEA in the germline V gene. J gave up 9 bases and V 4 bases, and 7 bases lay outside the gene matches. In nucleotides, the CDR3 is TGTGCCAGCAGCTCCACAGGGGGACAGGCCCAGTACTTC. Its protein product is CASSSTGGQAQYF. The full variable domain, in which reference TRBV11-3 and TRBJ2-5 provide the parts outside the CDR3, is EAGVVQSPRYKIIEKKQPVAFWCNPISGHNTLYWYLQNLGQGPELLIRYENEEAVDDSQLPKDRFSAERLKGVDSTLKIQPAELGDSAVYLCASSSTGGQAQYFGPGTRLLVL.

The gene calls are TRBV28 and TRBJ2-4; D possibly uses TRBD1 or TRBD2 (5 bases each). This CDR3 contains 11 residues. V lost 8 bases, J lost 10 bases, and 12 bases lay in between. Germline V CDR1 and CDR2: MDHEN, SYDVKM. The CDR3 here is CASGTRFIQYF. For the CDR3, the DNA is TGTGCCAGCGGGACCAGGTTTATTCAGTACTTC.

The V and J genes are TRBV28 and TRBJ2-4; either TRBD1 or TRBD2 may supply D (6 bases each). Germline values: CDR1 MDHEN, CDR2 SYDVKM. The CDR3 is 18 amino acids. Trimming left V 1 base short and J 0 bases short, with 16 bases between. CDR3 DNA: TGTGCCAGCAGTTTATATGGTACGGGGGCGGGAGCCAAAAACATTCAGTACTTC. This translates into CASSLYGTGAGAKNIQYF.

The V call is TRBV7-2, the J call TRBJ2-2, with D tentatively TRBD1 (5 bases). V lost 1 base and J lost 4, with 13 bases in between. The CDR3 has 16 amino acids. Germline V gene sequence: CDR1 SGHTA, CDR2 FQGNSA. CDR3 DNA: TGTGCCAGCAGCTTAGAACTCAGGGCCCGCACCGGGGAGCTGTTTTTT. Encoded protein: CASSLELRARTGELFF.

V gene TRBV9 combines with J gene TRBJ2-5; D may be TRBD1 (6 bases). CDR1 is SGDLS and CDR2 is YYNGEE in the germline V gene. CDR3 length: 13 amino acids. Trimming shortened V by 0 bases and J by 5 bases, and 8 bases separated the two germline ends. Here the CDR3 DNA reads TGTGCCAGCAGCGTAGGGGGGCCCGAGACCCAGTACTTC. Its protein is CASSVGGPETQYF.

The chain employs TRBV6-5 and TRBJ2-5; 9 bases fit TRBD1. CDR1 MNHEY and CDR2 SVGAGI come from the germline V gene. This CDR3 contains 15 residues. The junction had 7 bases not matched to a gene; V was cut back by 6 bases and J by 2 bases. The CDR3 DNA sequence: TGTGCCAGCAGCAAACAGGGGGCTCCTCAAGAGACCCAGTACTTC. The encoded protein is CASSKQGAPQETQYF.

This chain joins TRBV15 and TRBJ1-1, with D possibly matching TRBD1 (5 bases). This CDR3 spans 14 amino acids. V dropped 0 bases and J dropped 7 bases, with 12 bases sitting between them. From germline, CDR1 is LNHNV and CDR2 YYDKDF (reference sequence). The chain's CDR3 is CATSRERGFSEAFF. The CDR3 bases are TGTGCCACCAGCAGAGAACGGGGGTTTAGTGAAGCTTTCTTT.

The rearrangement links TRBV27 to TRBJ1-5; 8 nucleotides match TRBD1. The CDR3 spans 17 residues. CDR1 is MNHEY, CDR2 SMNVEV, per germline (reference sequence). The V segment lost 4 bases and the J segment 0 bases; nucleotides outside the gene matches: 8. The CDR3 here is CASSSGQAFNSNQPQHF. CDR3 nucleotides: TGTGCCAGCAGTTCGGGACAGGCTTTCAATAGCAATCAGCCCCAGCATTTT.

The chain employs TRBV14 and TRBJ2-3; 7 bases fit TRBD2. CDR1 and CDR2 (germline): SGHDN, FVKESK. This CDR3 contains 14 residues. J gave up 4 bases and V 4 bases, and 5 bases lay outside the gene matches. CDR3 in DNA: TGTGCCAGCAGCCGGGACTACGGCCCAGATACGCAGTATTTT. It is translated as CASSRDYGPDTQYF.